This is a list of T cell receptor beta chains from one sample in a study of T cell changes during pregnancy in multiple sclerosis. The data were produced by immunoSEQ multiplex PCR, yet TCRdb's version contains in-frame clones alone and is incomplete. Found here are 70,000 to 100,000 clones, roughly 90% of them singletons; the top ten hold 1.5%. The source was peripheral blood, collected in the first trimester of pregnancy. The receptors come from a female donor with multiple sclerosis, enrolled in a pregnancy study. Each CDR3 is given without its conserved first and last residue.

cdr3_aa v_call
ASSLYGGEQY TRBV7-2
AWRAGSYEQY TRBV30
ASRPVGTGITEAF TRBV5-4
ASSYGMLAATGELF TRBV28
ASSPPLGGGDQPQH TRBV18
ASSRTGTGTSYEQY TRBV5-1
ASSLPGRGYT TRBV28
ASSFSASGSSDTQY TRBV27
ASRTWTGGTEAF TRBV2
AWGRLGTYEQY TRBV30
ASSLGLVLNEKLF TRBV7-9
ASSDGGNEQF TRBV19
ASSDSIGGREASYNEQF TRBV6-4
SANEGREQF TRBV20-1
ASSSRGLAEAF TRBV27
ASSLVSTGGTEAF TRBV5-1
ASSDSETGGDEQF TRBV6-4
ALGGAAGEVHYEQY TRBV11-1
ARVGTQNTEAF TRBV30
ATESGNTGELF TRBV6-5
ASKDRGWMNTEAF TRBV19
ASSFGGNTEAF TRBV7-3
ASSLTGGASYNEQF TRBV7-3
ASSLEQTEAF TRBV5-4
ASSVWDRGQGGYGYT TRBV9
ASSDSGLAGRDSYEQY TRBV6-4
ASSLERSEAF TRBV7-8
ASSPTSVPGTRDYEQY TRBV9
ASSVGQGGTEAF TRBV9
ASSLVASGDTQY TRBV11-2
ASSIGTGGYSGNTIY TRBV19
ASSLTRNNEQF TRBV5-1
SVEAGPRDRGRRAGNNYGYT TRBV29-1
SARDQETQY TRBV20-1
ASSYQGGTNEKLF TRBV27
ASSLTGVLNTEAF TRBV11-2
ASSDRMNTEAF TRBV28
ASGDTQREGSYNEQF TRBV12-5
ASSLRQGAGGYT TRBV18
ASSLTGYSYNEQF TRBV19
ASSEGLGYNEQF TRBV27
ASSPTRDTSYEQY TRBV4-2
ASSLTAGTTYEQY TRBV5-1
AWSIKTGLAGDTQY TRBV30
AWNGGGDQPQH TRBV30
ASSQDGAGGGETQY TRBV4-3
ACRGGDTEAF TRBV30
AISDKGQTGTDTQY TRBV10-3
ASSLDHRQRAGGQPQH TRBV11-3
ASRKTSRDRGPDGELF TRBV5-1
ASSFSGSQNEQY TRBV27
ASSPGGHPTDTQY TRBV5-1
ASSSGLAEFSSYNEQF TRBV7-9
ASSVTGGYHEQY TRBV6-6
ASRPSGTSVASTQY TRBV7-9
ASPGGRATDTQY TRBV2
ASTREQGPSEQF TRBV2
SARDGSNYGYT TRBV29-1
ATSREGTRNQPQH TRBV15